Following are 6 T cell receptor beta chains from one sample sequenced in a study of graft-versus-host responses after intestinal transplantation. TCRdb's copy holds only in-frame clones and misses some; the assay was immunoSEQ multiplex PCR. Of around 12,000 clones listed, approximately 93% are singletons. Specimen: PBMCs, collected roughly 1,000 days after intestinal transplantation. All receptors derive from a human patient who received an intestinal transplant, so some T cells may come from the graft donor.

This chain joins TRBV2 and TRBJ1-2; D not certain. CDR1 is SNHLY and CDR2 is FYNNEI in the germline V gene. The CDR3 is made up of 14 amino acids. With 0 bases removed from V and 8 bases from J, the gap between germline ends came to 13 bases. CDR3 in DNA: TGTGCCAGCAGTGAAGCGGGCGCAGTATGGGGCTACACCTTC. As protein: CASSEAGAVWGYTF.

The chain combines TRBV6-6 with TRBJ2-7; D is unclear. V was shortened by 0 bases and J by 12 bases, with 21 bases between the two germline ends. Germline V gene sequence: CDR1 MNHNY, CDR2 SVGAGI (reference sequence). This CDR3 comprises 15 residues. The CDR3 loop is CASSYSYADRQDPYF. CDR3 sequence (DNA): TGTGCCAGCAGTTACTCTTATGCGGACCGCCAGGATCCGTACTTC.

This sequence joins TRBV7-9 and TRBJ1-5; D is ambiguous. CDR3 length: 13 residues. Trimming cost V 3 bases and J 7 bases, with 10 bases left between them. Germline CDR1 is SEHNR and CDR2 is FQNEAQ (reference sequence). CDR3 sequence: CASSLAAEQPQHF. The CDR3, as DNA: TGTGCCAGCAGCTTGGCGGCTGAACAGCCCCAGCATTTT.

CDR3 sequence reads: CASSILGRGPDGYTF. In DNA, the CDR3 is TGTGCCAGTAGTATCCTTGGGAGGGGGCCGGATGGCTACACCTTC. The chain couples TRBV19 to TRBJ1-2; TRBD1 aligns across 7 bases. With V trimmed by 3 bases and J by 6 bases, 10 bases remained unmatched. The CDR3 runs 15 residues. CDR1 and CDR2 from the germline V gene are LNHDA and SQIVND (reference sequence).

This chain joins TRBV6-4 and TRBJ2-3, with D tentatively TRBD2 (5 bases). CDR3 length: 13 amino acids. The V gene lost 6 bases and the J gene lost 2 bases, with 9 bases spanning the gap. CDR1 and CDR2 from the germline V gene are MRHNA and SNTAGT. The CDR3 nucleotides read TGTGCCAGCAGCAACGGGGACACAGATACGCAGTATTTT. Translated, it gives CASSNGDTDTQYF.

The chain carries TRBV19 and TRBJ1-5; D ambiguous. The CDR3 is made up of 17 amino acids. Trimming shortened V by 4 bases and J by 0 bases, and 16 bases separated the two germline ends. The germline V gene encodes CDR1 LNHDA and CDR2 SQIVND (reference sequence). CDR3 sequence reads: CASSTYFGPYSNQPQHF. CDR3 bases: TGTGCCAGTAGTACTTATTTCGGCCCCTATAGCAATCAGCCCCAGCATTTT. Supplemented by reference TRBV19 and TRBJ1-5, the full variable domain reads DGGITQSPKYLFRKEGQNVTLSCEQNLNHDAMYWYRQDPGQGLRLIYYSQIVNDFQKGDIAEGYSVSREKKESFPLTVTSAQKNPTAFYLCASSTYFGPYSNQPQHFGDGTRLSIL.